The 30 T cell receptor beta chains given below trace back to one sample, sequenced in a study of cytomegalovirus exposure and HLA in healthy donors. Researchers ran the PCR with 60 Vbeta and 13 Jbeta primers. TCRdb keeps only in-frame clones here, not all; method: immunoSEQ multiplex PCR. Of fewer than 200,000 clones listed, around 76% are singletons. The sequencing input was PBMCs. Source of these receptors: a female donor in good health and CMV-seronegative.

The V call is TRBV11-3, the J call TRBJ2-5, with D unclear. Trimming left V 0 bases short and J 4 bases short, with 3 bases between. The CDR3 totals 12 residues. Germline V CDR1 and CDR2: SGHNT, YENEEA. The CDR3 loop is CASSLDSETQYF. The CDR3 nucleotides read TGTGCCAGCAGCTTAGACTCAGAGACCCAGTACTTC.

This chain uses TRBV10-1 with TRBJ2-3; 7 nucleotides agree with TRBD2. CDR1 and CDR2 from the germline V gene are WNHNN and SYGVQD (reference sequence). Trimming removed 0 bases from V and 2 bases from J; junction bases left unmatched: 2. This CDR3 spans 15 amino acids. The CDR3 nucleotides are TGCGCCAGCAGTGAGTCGGGACTAATCACAGATACGCAGTATTTT. As protein: CASSESGLITDTQYF.

This clone was counted between two and nine times. The gene calls are TRBV30 and TRBJ1-2; possible D gene TRBD1, 6 bases. This CDR3 comprises 14 residues. V lost 0 bases to trimming and J lost 0 bases, with 8 bases between them. Germline-derived CDR1 and CDR2 are GTSNPN and SVGIG (reference sequence). The chain's CDR3 is CAWSVRDTNYGYTF. In nucleotides, the CDR3 is TGTGCCTGGAGTGTACGGGACACTAACTATGGCTACACCTTC.

This clone was seen only a few times. V is TRBV6-1 and J is TRBJ1-2, with TRBD1 matching over 8 bases. CDR3 length equals 13 residues. CDR1 is MNHNS and CDR2 is SASEGT in the germline V gene. V trimming: 4 bases; J trimming: 2 bases; junction bases outside the gene matches: 0. The CDR3 loop is CASSGQGNYGYTF. As DNA, the CDR3 is TGTGCCAGCAGTGGACAGGGGAACTATGGCTACACCTTC.

This clone was observed a handful of times. The chain couples TRBV9 to TRBJ1-4; 9 bases align to TRBD1. The J segment lost 7 bases and the V segment lost 3 bases, leaving 7 bases of the junction unmatched. The CDR3 length is 15 residues. CDR1 is SGDLS, CDR2 YYNGEE, per germline. DNA of the CDR3: TGTGCCAGCAGCGAAGACAGGGGGGTCGCTGAAAAACTGTTTTTT. The encoded protein is CASSEDRGVAEKLFF. The full variable domain, completed using reference TRBV9 and TRBJ1-4, is DSGVTQTPKHLITATGQRVTLRCSPRSGDLSVYWYQQSLDQGLQFLIQYYNGEERAKGNILERFSAQQFPDLHSELNLSSLELGDSALYFCASSEDRGVAEKLFFGSGTQLSVL.

As for this clone: The sample carries other DNA sequences with the same CDR3. The chain is built from TRBV5-1 and TRBJ1-2; 9 bases line up with TRBD1. CDR3 length: 13 residues. V lost 5 bases, J lost 4 bases, and 3 bases stayed unmatched. Germline lookup yields CDR1 SGHRS and CDR2 YFSETQ. CDR3 protein: CASSPGQGYGYTF. CDR3 DNA: TGCGCCAGCAGTCCGGGACAGGGCTATGGCTACACCTTC.

This clone was detected once. The gene calls are TRBV19 and TRBJ2-3; unclear D gene. The germline V gene has CDR1 LNHDA and CDR2 SQIVND (reference sequence). The V end was cut by 3 bases, the J end by 2 bases, with 18 bases between. This CDR3 spans 17 amino acids. The CDR3 here is CASSIRPSTTYTDTQYF. Here the CDR3 DNA reads TGTGCCAGTAGTATCCGACCATCCACGACTTACACAGATACGCAGTATTTT.

The chain links TRBV5-1 to TRBJ1-5; 9 bases are a match to TRBD1. After removal of 4 bases from V and 4 bases from J, the junction contained 9 bases not matched to a gene. Germline V gene sequence: CDR1 SGHRS, CDR2 YFSETQ. This CDR3 comprises 16 residues. The CDR3, as DNA: TGCGCCAGCAGCCCAGGGGACAGGGATTTAAATCAGCCCCAGCATTTT. Translated: CASSPGDRDLNQPQHF.

This clone has more than one count but fewer than ten. V is TRBV5-1 and J is TRBJ1-1; D is possibly TRBD1 (5 bases). Germline V gene data show CDR1 as SGHRS and CDR2 as YFSETQ. V was cut by 4 bases and J by 4 bases, with 14 bases left in between. This CDR3 has 14 residues. The CDR3 DNA is TGCGCCAGCAGCCCCCATTGGGGCTCCACTGAAGCTTTCTTT. Translated: CASSPHWGSTEAFF.

Only a few counts were recorded for this clone. The rearrangement joins TRBV30 to TRBJ1-6, with 7 bases fitting TRBD1. CDR1 and CDR2 from the germline V gene are GTSNPN and SVGIG (reference sequence). The ends lost 2 bases at V and 7 bases at J; junction bases unmatched: 5. This CDR3 region has 14 residues. In DNA, the CDR3 is TGTGCCTGGAGTCTTGGGACAGACAATTCACCCCTCCACTTT. The encoded protein is CAWSLGTDNSPLHF.

This sequence joins TRBV4-1 and TRBJ2-7, with D tentatively TRBD1 (6 bases). CDR1 is MGHRA, CDR2 YSYEKL, per germline. The CDR3 extends over 17 amino acids. Trimming pared 1 base from V and 1 base from J, leaving 17 bases between. The CDR3 here is CASSQGLPGVSSYEQYF. DNA of the CDR3: TGCGCCAGCAGCCAAGGCCTCCCAGGGGTTTCGTCCTACGAGCAGTACTTC.

The V and J genes are TRBV5-6 and TRBJ2-4; 8 bases are shared with TRBD2. Trimming took 2 bases from V and 7 from J; bases not matched to a gene: 11. The CDR3 is 16 amino acids. Germline V CDR1 and CDR2: SGHDT, YYEEEE. CDR3 region: CASSFWLGGGSNIQYF. The CDR3 nucleotides are TGTGCCAGCAGCTTTTGGTTGGGCGGGGGGAGTAACATTCAGTACTTC.

The rearrangement links TRBV19 to TRBJ2-1; perhaps TRBD2 as D (5 bases). The CDR3 is 14 residues long. Germline V gene sequence: CDR1 LNHDA, CDR2 SQIVND (reference sequence). The germline V and J ends were trimmed by 6 bases and 3 bases, with 12 bases remaining between them. The CDR3 DNA is TGTGCCAGTAGACCGGGATCAGACTACAATGAGCAGTTCTTC. Translating it yields CASRPGSDYNEQFF.

The chain carries TRBV6-1 and TRBJ2-5, with D perhaps TRBD1 (6 bases). V was pared by 6 bases and J by 3 bases, with 11 bases between. Germline CDR1 and CDR2: MNHNS and SASEGT. The length of the CDR3 is 13 residues. The CDR3 nucleotides are TGTGCCAGCAGGATCACAGGGAAAGAGACCCAGTACTTC. Translating gives CASRITGKETQYF.

This chain links TRBV10-3 with TRBJ2-7; a possible D gene is TRBD1 (6 bases). This CDR3 has 14 residues. Germline assignment: CDR1 ENHRY and CDR2 SYGVKD. V was clipped by 7 bases and J by 2 bases, with 15 bases between them. The CDR3 DNA sequence: TGTGCCATCAATCCGGCAGGGGCCGCCTACGAGCAGTACTTC. Translating gives CAINPAGAAYEQYF.

This chain joins TRBV6-5 and TRBJ2-7, with unresolved D. Trimming removed 4 bases from V and 3 bases from J, with 10 bases in between. The CDR3 is made up of 13 amino acids. The germline CDR1 and CDR2 sequences are MNHEY and SVGAGI. CDR3 DNA: TGTGCCAGCAGTTTCGGGTCTAACTACGAGCAGTACTTC. Translation: CASSFGSNYEQYF.

V gene TRBV7-3 combines with J gene TRBJ2-7; 7 bases match TRBD2. The CDR3 sequence is 13 residues long. The J segment lost 7 bases and the V segment lost 4 bases, leaving 7 bases of the junction unmatched. Germline CDR1 reads SGHTA; CDR2 reads FQGTGA. The CDR3 loop reads CASSSRGGREQYF. In DNA form, the CDR3 reads TGTGCCAGCAGCTCCCGGGGAGGGAGGGAGCAGTACTTC.

The J gene is TRBJ1-1, the V gene TRBV6-5; unclear D gene. This CDR3 region has 15 residues. The germline CDR1 and CDR2 sequences are MNHEY and SVGAGI. Trimming removed 0 bases at V and 7 bases at J, with 15 bases between. The CDR3: CASSYSDPGSDEAFF. In DNA form, the CDR3 reads TGTGCCAGCAGTTACTCTGACCCGGGGAGCGATGAAGCTTTCTTT.

The gene calls are TRBV19 and TRBJ1-5; 8 bases align to TRBD1. V was clipped by 5 bases and J by 0 bases; unmatched bases: 6. Germline V gene sequence: CDR1 LNHDA, CDR2 SQIVND (reference sequence). The CDR3 length is 16 residues. The CDR3 region has the DNA TGTGCCAGTAGTCCCCGGACAGGGTATAGCAATCAGCCCCAGCATTTT. This encodes CASSPRTGYSNQPQHF.

The CDR3 DNA reads as TGTGCCAGCATGGGACAGCCCACCTTCGCGAACACCGGGGAGCTGTTTTTT. Its protein is CASMGQPTFANTGELFF. The chain combines TRBV5-6 with TRBJ2-2, with 7 bases identical to TRBD1. This CDR3 has 17 residues. Germline trimming cut 6 bases from V and 0 bases from J; bases unmatched to any gene: 11. The germline V gene encodes CDR1 SGHDT and CDR2 YYEEEE.

This clone occurred a few times. The gene calls are TRBV7-2 and TRBJ2-7, with TRBD2 matching over 8 bases. This CDR3 is built from 15 residues. J gave up 4 bases and V 5 bases, and 10 bases lay outside the gene matches. Germline V gene data show CDR1 as SGHTA and CDR2 as FQGNSA. The CDR3 DNA sequence: TGTGCCAGCAGCCTAGGACTAGCCCCCACTTACGAGCAGTACTTC. Residues: CASSLGLAPTYEQYF.

The chain has TRBV28 and TRBJ2-7; unclear D gene. CDR1 is MDHEN and CDR2 is SYDVKM in the germline V gene. This CDR3 region has 14 residues. Trimming left V 6 bases short and J 0 bases short, with 12 bases between. The chain's CDR3 is CASSHTVSSYEQYF. CDR3 coding DNA: TGTGCCAGCAGCCACACAGTGAGCTCCTACGAGCAGTACTTC.

The rearrangement joins TRBV11-2 to TRBJ2-5; D remains unclear. Looked up from germline, CDR1 is SGHAT and CDR2 is FQNNGV. The CDR3 has 14 amino acids. V dropped 3 bases and J dropped 3 bases, with 11 bases sitting between them. CDR3: CASSFPRSKETQYF. The CDR3 coding sequence is TGTGCCAGCAGCTTCCCCCGGTCGAAAGAGACCCAGTACTTC.

This chain joins TRBV5-4 and TRBJ2-7, with a tentative D call TRBD1 (6 bases). Germline assignment: CDR1 SGHNT and CDR2 YYREEE (reference sequence). The V and J ends lost 5 bases and 0 bases respectively, with 12 bases between them. CDR3 length: 14 amino acids. The DNA for the CDR3 is TGTGCCAGCAGTAAGCAGGGGAACTCCTACGAGCAGTACTTC. Translated: CASSKQGNSYEQYF.

The sample holds a few counts of this clone. V usage is TRBV6-4 and J usage is TRBJ2-7; 8 bases line up with TRBD1. Germline assignment: CDR1 MRHNA and CDR2 SNTAGT. Unmatched junction bases numbered 8, after V lost 4 bases and J lost 3 bases. The CDR3 runs 15 residues. The CDR3 here is CASSGPGGQNYEQYF. In DNA, the CDR3 is TGTGCCAGCAGTGGGCCAGGGGGCCAGAACTACGAGCAGTACTTC.

The J gene is TRBJ1-6, the V gene TRBV27, with a weak D call TRBD1 (6 bases). Per the germline V gene, CDR1 is MNHEY and CDR2 is SMNVEV (reference sequence). Trimming took off 6 bases at V and 5 bases at J, with 11 bases between the two ends. CDR3 size: 14 residues. The CDR3 is CASRVGQHNSPLHF. The CDR3 DNA follows: TGTGCCAGCAGGGTAGGACAGCATAATTCACCCCTCCACTTT.

This clone was detected once. The chain has TRBV6-1 and TRBJ1-2; no clear D. V lost 4 bases and J 4 bases, leaving 7 bases between the germline ends. CDR1 and CDR2 (germline): MNHNS, SASEGT. The CDR3 is made up of 12 amino acids. The DNA for the CDR3 is TGTGCCAGCAGTGTGTCATCCTATGGCTACACCTTC. This gives the protein CASSVSSYGYTF.

This rearrangement joins TRBV7-8 to TRBJ2-2; 9 positions agree with TRBD1. The CDR3 is 19 amino acids. Germline CDR1 and CDR2: SGHVS and FQNEAQ. V lost 3 bases to trimming and J lost 7 bases; unmatched junction nucleotides: 18. The CDR3 bases are TGTGCCAGCAGCTTTACGCAGTCTAGGGACAGGGAGAATCACGGGGAGCTGTTTTTT. It codes for CASSFTQSRDRENHGELFF.

The chain is built from TRBV7-9 and TRBJ2-7; TRBD1 matches at 7 bases. V dropped 5 bases and J dropped 0; count of bases not matched to a gene: 4. This CDR3 is built from 14 residues. Germline V gives CDR1 SEHNR, CDR2 FQNEAQ (reference sequence). CDR3 nucleotides: TGTGCCAGCAGCGCCGGGACAGACTCCTACGAGCAGTACTTC. Translation gives CASSAGTDSYEQYF.

The chain links TRBV11-2 to TRBJ1-1, with no clear D. CDR3 length: 13 residues. V lost 3 bases and J lost 0, with 5 bases in between. Germline V CDR1 and CDR2: SGHAT, FQNNGV. CDR3 in amino acids: CASSFVMNTEAFF. The CDR3, as DNA: TGTGCCAGCAGCTTTGTTATGAACACTGAAGCTTTCTTT.